Ten or more counts support the clone carrying this T cell receptor (beta chain). Its antigen is not known. The data are from a study of CD8 T cells in ankylosing spondylitis. Scientists made TCR beta libraries using quantitative 5'-RACE with molecular barcodes. MiXCR, applied by TCRdb to the 5' RACE reads, yields one record per CDR3 protein. This table holds about 840,000 distinct CDR3 sequences, about an eighth found once. General study results and limits: The study looked at matched synovial fluid samples from ankylosing spondylitis patients. Disease-linked clones were reported to be significantly enriched there. Prior work had noted some motif variants in reactive arthritis blood and synovial fluid. Disease-linked clones bore a CD8+ phenotype, appearing relatively rarely in peripheral blood. Made up of under 10 highly homologous variants, a TCR beta motif appeared characteristic of ankylosing spondylitis blood.

Deletions cut 2 bases from V and 6 bases from J, with 12 bases between. Germline V gene data show CDR1 as MDHEN and CDR2 as SYDVKM. The CDR3 length is 14 residues. This TCR was sampled from a male donor with ankylosing spondylitis. J is TRBJ2-3 and V is TRBV28, with a tentative D call TRBD2 (6 bases). Sequencing was done on a sample of blood, either unsorted or a sorted T cell fraction (not recorded which). The CDR3 DNA reads TGTGCCAGCAGTTTAGGGGGGAGGCGCGATACGCAGTATTTT. Residues: CASSLGGRRDTQYF.